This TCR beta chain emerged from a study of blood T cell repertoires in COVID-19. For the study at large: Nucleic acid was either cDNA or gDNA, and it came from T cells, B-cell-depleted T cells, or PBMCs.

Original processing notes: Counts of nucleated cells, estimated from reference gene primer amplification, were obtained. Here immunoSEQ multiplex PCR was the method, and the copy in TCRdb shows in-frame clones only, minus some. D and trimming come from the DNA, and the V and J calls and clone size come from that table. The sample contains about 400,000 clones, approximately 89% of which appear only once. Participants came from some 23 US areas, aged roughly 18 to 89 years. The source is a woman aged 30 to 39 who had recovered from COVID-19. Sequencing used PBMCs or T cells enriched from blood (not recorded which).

This CDR3 is CASSSDSNSGNTIYF. The CDR3 DNA is TGTGCCAGCAGCTCTGACAGCAACTCTGGAAACACCATATATTTT. The genes are TRBV7-9 and TRBJ1-3; tentative D call: TRBD1 (5 bases). The germline V and J ends were trimmed by 4 bases and 0 bases, with 10 bases remaining between them. Germline CDR1 is SEHNR and CDR2 is FQNEAQ (reference sequence). CDR3 size: 15 residues.